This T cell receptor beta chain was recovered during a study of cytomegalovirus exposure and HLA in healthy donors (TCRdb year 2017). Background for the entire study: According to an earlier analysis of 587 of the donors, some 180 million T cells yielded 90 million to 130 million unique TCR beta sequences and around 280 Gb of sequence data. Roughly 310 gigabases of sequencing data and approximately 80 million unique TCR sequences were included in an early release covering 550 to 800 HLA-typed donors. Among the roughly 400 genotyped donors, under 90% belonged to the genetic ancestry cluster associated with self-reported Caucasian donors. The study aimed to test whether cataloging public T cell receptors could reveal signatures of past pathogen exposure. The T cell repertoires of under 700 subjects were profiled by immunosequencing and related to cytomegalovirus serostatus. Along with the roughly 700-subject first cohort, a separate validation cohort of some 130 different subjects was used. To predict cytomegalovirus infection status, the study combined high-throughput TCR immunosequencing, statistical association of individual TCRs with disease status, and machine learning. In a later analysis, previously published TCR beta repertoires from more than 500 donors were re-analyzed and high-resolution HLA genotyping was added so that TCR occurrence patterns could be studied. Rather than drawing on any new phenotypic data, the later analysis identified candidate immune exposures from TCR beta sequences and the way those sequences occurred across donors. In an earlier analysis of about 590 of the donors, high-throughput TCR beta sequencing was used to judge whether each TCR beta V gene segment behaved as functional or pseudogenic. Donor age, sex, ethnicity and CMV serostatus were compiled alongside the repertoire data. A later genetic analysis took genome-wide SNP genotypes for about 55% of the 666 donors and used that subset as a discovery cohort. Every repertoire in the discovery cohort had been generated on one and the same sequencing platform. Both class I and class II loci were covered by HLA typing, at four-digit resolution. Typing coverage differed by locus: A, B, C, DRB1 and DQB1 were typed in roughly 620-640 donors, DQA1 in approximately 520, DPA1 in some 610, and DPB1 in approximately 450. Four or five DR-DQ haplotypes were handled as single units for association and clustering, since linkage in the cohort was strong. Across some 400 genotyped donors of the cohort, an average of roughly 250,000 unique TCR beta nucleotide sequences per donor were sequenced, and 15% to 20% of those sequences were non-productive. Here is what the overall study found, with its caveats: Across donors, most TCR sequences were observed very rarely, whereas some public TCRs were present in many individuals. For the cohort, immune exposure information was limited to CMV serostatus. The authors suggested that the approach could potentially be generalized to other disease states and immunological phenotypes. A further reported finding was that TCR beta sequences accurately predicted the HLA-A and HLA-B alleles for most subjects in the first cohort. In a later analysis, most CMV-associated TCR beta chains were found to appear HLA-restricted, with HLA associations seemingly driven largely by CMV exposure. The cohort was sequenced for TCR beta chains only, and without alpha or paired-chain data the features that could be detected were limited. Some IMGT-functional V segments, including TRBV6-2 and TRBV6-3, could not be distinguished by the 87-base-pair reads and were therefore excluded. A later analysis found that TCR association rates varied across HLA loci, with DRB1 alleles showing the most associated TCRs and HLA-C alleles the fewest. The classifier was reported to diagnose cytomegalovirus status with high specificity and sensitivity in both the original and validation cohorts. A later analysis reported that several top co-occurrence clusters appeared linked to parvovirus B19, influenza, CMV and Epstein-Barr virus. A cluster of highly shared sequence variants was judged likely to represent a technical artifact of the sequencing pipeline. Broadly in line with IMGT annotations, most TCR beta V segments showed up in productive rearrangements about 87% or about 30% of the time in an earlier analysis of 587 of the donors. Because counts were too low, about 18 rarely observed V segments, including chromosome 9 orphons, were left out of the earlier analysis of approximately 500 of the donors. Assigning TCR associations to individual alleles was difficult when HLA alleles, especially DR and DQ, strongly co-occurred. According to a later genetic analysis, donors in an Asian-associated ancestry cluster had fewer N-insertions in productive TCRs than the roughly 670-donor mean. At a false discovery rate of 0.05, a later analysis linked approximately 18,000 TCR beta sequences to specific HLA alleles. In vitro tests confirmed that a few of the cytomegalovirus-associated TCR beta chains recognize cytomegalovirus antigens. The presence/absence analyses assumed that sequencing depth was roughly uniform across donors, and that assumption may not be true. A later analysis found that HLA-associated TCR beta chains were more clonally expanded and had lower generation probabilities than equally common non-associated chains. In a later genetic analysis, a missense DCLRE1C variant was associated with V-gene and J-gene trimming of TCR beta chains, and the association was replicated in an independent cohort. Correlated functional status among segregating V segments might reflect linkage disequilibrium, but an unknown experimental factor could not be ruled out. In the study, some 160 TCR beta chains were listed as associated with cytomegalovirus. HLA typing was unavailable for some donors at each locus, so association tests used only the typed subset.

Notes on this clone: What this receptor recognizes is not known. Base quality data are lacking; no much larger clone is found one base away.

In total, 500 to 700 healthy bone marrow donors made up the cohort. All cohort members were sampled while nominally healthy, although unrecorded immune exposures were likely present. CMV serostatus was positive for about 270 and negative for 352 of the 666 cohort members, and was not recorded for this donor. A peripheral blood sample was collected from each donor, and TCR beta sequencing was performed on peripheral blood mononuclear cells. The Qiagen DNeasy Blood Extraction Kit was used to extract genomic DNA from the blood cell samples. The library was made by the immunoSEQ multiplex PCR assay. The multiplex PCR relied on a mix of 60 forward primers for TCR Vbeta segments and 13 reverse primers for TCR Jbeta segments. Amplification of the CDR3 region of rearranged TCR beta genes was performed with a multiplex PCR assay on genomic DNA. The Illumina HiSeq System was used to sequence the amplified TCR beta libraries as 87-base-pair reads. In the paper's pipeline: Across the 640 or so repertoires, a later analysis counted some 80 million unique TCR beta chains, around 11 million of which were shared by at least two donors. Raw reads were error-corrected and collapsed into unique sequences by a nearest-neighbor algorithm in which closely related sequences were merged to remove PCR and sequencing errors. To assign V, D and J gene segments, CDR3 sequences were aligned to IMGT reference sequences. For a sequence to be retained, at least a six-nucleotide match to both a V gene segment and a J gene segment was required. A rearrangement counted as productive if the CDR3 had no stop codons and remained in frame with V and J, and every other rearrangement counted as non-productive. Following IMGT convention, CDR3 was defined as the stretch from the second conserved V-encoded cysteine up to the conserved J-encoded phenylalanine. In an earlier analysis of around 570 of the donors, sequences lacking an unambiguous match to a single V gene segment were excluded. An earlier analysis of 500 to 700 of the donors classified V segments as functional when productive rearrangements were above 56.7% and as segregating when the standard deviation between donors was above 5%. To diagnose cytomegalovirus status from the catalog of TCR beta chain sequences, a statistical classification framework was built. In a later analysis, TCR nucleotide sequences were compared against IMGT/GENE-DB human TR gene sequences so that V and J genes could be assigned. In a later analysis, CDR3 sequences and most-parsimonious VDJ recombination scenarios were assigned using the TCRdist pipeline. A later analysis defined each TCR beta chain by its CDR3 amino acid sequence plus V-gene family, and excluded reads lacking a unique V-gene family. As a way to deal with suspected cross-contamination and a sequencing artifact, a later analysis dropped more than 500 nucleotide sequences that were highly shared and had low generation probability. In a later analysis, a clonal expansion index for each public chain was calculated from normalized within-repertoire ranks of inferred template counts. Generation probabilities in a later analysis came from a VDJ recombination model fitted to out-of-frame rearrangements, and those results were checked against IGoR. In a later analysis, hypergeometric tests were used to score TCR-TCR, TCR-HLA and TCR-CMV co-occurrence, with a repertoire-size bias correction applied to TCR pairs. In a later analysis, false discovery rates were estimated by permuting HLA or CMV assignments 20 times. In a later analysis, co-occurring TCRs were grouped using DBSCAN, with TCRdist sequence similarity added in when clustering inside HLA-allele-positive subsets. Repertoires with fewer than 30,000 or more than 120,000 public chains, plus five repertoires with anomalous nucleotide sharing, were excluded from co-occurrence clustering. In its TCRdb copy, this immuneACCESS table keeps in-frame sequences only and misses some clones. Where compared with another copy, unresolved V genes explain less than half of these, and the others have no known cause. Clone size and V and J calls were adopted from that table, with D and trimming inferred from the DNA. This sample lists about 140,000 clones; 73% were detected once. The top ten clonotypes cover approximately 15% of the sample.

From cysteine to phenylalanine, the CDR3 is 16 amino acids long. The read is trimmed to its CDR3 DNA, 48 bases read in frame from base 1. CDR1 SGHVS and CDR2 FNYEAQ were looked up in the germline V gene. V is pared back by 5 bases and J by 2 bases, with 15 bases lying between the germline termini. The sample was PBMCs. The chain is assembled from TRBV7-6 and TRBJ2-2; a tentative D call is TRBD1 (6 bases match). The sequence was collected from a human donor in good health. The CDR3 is CASSPTLGTNTGELFF. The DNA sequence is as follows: TGTGCCAGCAGCCCCACCCTGGGGACAAACACCGGGGAGCTGTTTTTT.